Each of the 27 T cell receptor beta chains below was sequenced from the same sample in a study of T cell responses to AZD1222 COVID-19 vaccine. This table comes from immunoSEQ multiplex PCR, and its TCRdb copy is limited to in-frame clones, with some not included. The sample lists roughly 170,000 clones, 90% to 95% occurring once. The sample was peripheral blood, taken 28 days after the second AZD1222 dose. Every receptor here comes from an adult who received the AZD1222 COVID-19 vaccine.

This clone was seen a handful of times. The chain is built from TRBV7-8 and TRBJ1-2; no clear D. Germline lookup yields CDR1 SGHVS and CDR2 FQNEAQ. The CDR3 is made up of 14 amino acids. V was clipped by 5 bases and J by 5 bases, with 15 bases between them. The CDR3 DNA reads as TGTGCCAGCAGCGGACCCTGGACGGATTATGGCTACACCTTC. This encodes CASSGPWTDYGYTF.

The CDR3 DNA follows: TGCGCCAGCAGCCAAGTCGGGCCGGGTTCTAACTATGGCTACACCTTC. It encodes CASSQVGPGSNYGYTF. The chain carries TRBV4-1 and TRBJ1-2; the D is unclear. This CDR3 has 16 amino acids. CDR1 and CDR2 from the germline V gene are MGHRA and YSYEKL. The V end lost 1 base, the J end lost 0 bases, and 12 bases lay between the germline ends.

This clone was counted a single time. The genes are TRBV29-1 and TRBJ1-2; unclear D gene. V was trimmed by 2 bases and J by 8 bases, leaving 6 bases between them. Germline V gene lookup returns CDR1 SQVTM and CDR2 ANQGSEA. The CDR3 has 10 residues. CDR3 in amino acids: CSVETEGYTF. CDR3 nucleotide sequence: TGCAGCGTTGAAACAGAAGGCTACACCTTC.

This clone was recorded only once. The chain couples TRBV19 to TRBJ2-1; D remains ambiguous. Trimming left V 5 bases short and J 6 bases short, with 8 bases between. The CDR3 consists of 12 residues. The V gene's germline CDR1 is LNHDA and CDR2 SQIVND (reference sequence). The CDR3 DNA sequence: TGTGCCAGTAGTCCGGCTAGCAATGAGCAGTTCTTC. The encoded protein is CASSPASNEQFF.

This chain links TRBV2 with TRBJ2-1, with 8 nucleotides matching TRBD1. CDR3 length: 15 amino acids. V lost 3 bases to trimming and J lost 2 bases; unmatched junction nucleotides: 3. Germline V gene sequence: CDR1 SNHLY, CDR2 FYNNEI. The CDR3 DNA reads as TGTGCCAGCAGTGACGAGACAGGGGCCTACAATGAGCAGTTCTTC. This encodes CASSDETGAYNEQFF.

V and J are TRBV11-2 and TRBJ1-1, with a possible D match to TRBD1 (6 bases). Trimming took off 2 bases at V and 3 bases at J, with 13 bases between the two ends. Germline V gene lookup returns CDR1 SGHAT and CDR2 FQNNGV. CDR3 size: 15 residues. The CDR3 nucleotides read TGTGCCAGCAGCTTACCCTGGGGGGGGCACACTGAAGCTTTCTTT. Encoded protein: CASSLPWGGHTEAFF. The full variable domain, completed using reference TRBV11-2 and TRBJ1-1, is EAGVAQSPRYKIIEKRQSVAFWCNPISGHATLYWYQQILGQGPKLLIQFQNNGVVDDSQLPKDRFSAERLKGVDSTLKIQPAKLEDSAVYLCASSLPWGGHTEAFFGQGTRLTVV.

The chain employs TRBV5-1 and TRBJ2-7, with D possibly matching TRBD2 (9 bases). The CDR3 is 16 amino acids. The V gene lost 7 bases and the J gene lost 4 bases, with 24 bases spanning the gap. The germline CDR1 and CDR2 sequences are SGHRS and YFSETQ. The CDR3: CASPDRVDSGSYEQYF. CDR3 nucleotide sequence: TGCGCCAGCCCGGACAGGGTGGATAGCGGGAGTTACGAGCAGTACTTC.

The chain recombines TRBV9 with TRBJ2-3, with 8 bases fitting TRBD2. Germline V gene lookup returns CDR1 SGDLS and CDR2 YYNGEE. The V gene end was trimmed by 0 bases and the J gene end by 0 bases; junction bases not matched to a gene: 3. The CDR3 has 16 amino acids. The CDR3 spells CASSVVAGGSTDTQYF. In DNA, the CDR3 is TGTGCCAGCAGCGTAGTGGCGGGGGGTAGCACAGATACGCAGTATTTT.

The chain recombines TRBV5-1 with TRBJ2-7, with 16 bases matching TRBD2. This CDR3 has 22 amino acids. Germline-derived CDR1 and CDR2 are SGHRS and YFSETQ. Trimming at V came to 0 bases and at J to 2 bases, leaving 17 bases not matched to a gene. Written as DNA, the CDR3 is TGCGCCAGCAGCTTGGCCCACAGAAGGGGACTAGCGGGAGGGTCGCTAACCTACGAGCAGTACTTC. Its translation: CASSLAHRRGLAGGSLTYEQYF.

J is TRBJ1-1 and V is TRBV6-5, with 8 bases that match TRBD1. CDR3 size: 14 residues. From germline, CDR1 is MNHEY and CDR2 SVGAGI. J gave up 7 bases and V 5 bases, and 9 bases lay outside the gene matches. The chain's CDR3 is CASSQDRASREAFF. The CDR3, as DNA: TGTGCCAGCAGTCAGGACAGGGCGTCCCGTGAAGCTTTCTTT.

The gene calls are TRBV6-5 and TRBJ1-1; D is ambiguous. The CDR3 is made up of 16 amino acids. V was trimmed by 0 bases and J by 0 bases, leaving 11 bases between them. Germline loops: CDR1 MNHEY, CDR2 SVGAGI. CDR3 DNA: TGTGCCAGCAGTTACTCCCCTACACTTATGAACACTGAAGCTTTCTTT. It yields the protein CASSYSPTLMNTEAFF.

The V and J genes are TRBV25-1 and TRBJ2-2, with a possible D match to TRBD2 (7 bases). The germline CDR1 and CDR2 sequences are MGHDK and SYGVNS. Trimming removed 5 bases at V and 0 bases at J, with 13 bases between. CDR3 size: 16 residues. CDR3: CASSPDSGTNTGELFF. In DNA, the CDR3 is TGTGCCAGCAGTCCGGACAGCGGGACGAACACCGGGGAGCTGTTTTTT.

The rearrangement uses TRBV7-9 and TRBJ1-2, with a possible D match to TRBD1 (5 bases). Germline CDR1 reads SEHNR; CDR2 reads FQNEAQ (reference sequence). Trimming pared 5 bases from V and 12 bases from J, leaving 19 bases between. The CDR3 covers 13 residues. Here the CDR3 DNA reads TGTGCCAGCAGCCCCTTCTCCAGGGTATCGGACACCTTC. As protein: CASSPFSRVSDTF.

V is TRBV12-3 or TRBV12-4 and J is TRBJ1-1; D possibly corresponds to TRBD1 (6 bases). The CDR3 runs 11 residues. V was pared by 6 bases and J by 8 bases, with 10 bases between. The CDR3 DNA reads as TGTGCCAGCAGGACCGGGACAGAAGCTTTCTTT. This translates into CASRTGTEAFF.

The chain is built from TRBV5-5 and TRBJ2-3; 7 nucleotides agree with TRBD2. This CDR3 contains 14 residues. Per the germline V gene, CDR1 is SGHKS and CDR2 is YYEKEE (reference sequence). The J segment lost 5 bases and the V segment lost 0 bases, leaving 3 bases of the junction unmatched. The chain's CDR3 is CASSLGGSGDTQYF. DNA of the CDR3: TGTGCCAGCAGCTTGGGCGGGAGTGGAGATACGCAGTATTTT.

J is TRBJ1-3 and V is TRBV19; D might be TRBD1 (5 bases). V lost 3 bases to trimming and J lost 0 bases, with 6 bases between them. Germline loops: CDR1 LNHDA, CDR2 SQIVND (reference sequence). The CDR3 length is 14 residues. For the CDR3, the DNA is TGTGCCAGTAGTATGGACAACTCTGGAAACACCATATATTTT. Translating gives CASSMDNSGNTIYF.

The chain recombines TRBV7-9 with TRBJ1-3; 8 bases are shared with TRBD1. This CDR3 comprises 16 residues. J lost 3 bases, V lost 0 bases, and 4 bases had no gene match. The V gene's germline CDR1 is SEHNR and CDR2 FQNEAQ (reference sequence). This chain's CDR3 is CASSLAGGTGGNTIYF. The CDR3 coding sequence is TGTGCCAGCAGCTTAGCGGGTGGGACAGGTGGAAACACCATATATTTT.

The chain employs TRBV18 and TRBJ2-3; D gene ambiguous. V was clipped by 3 bases and J by 6 bases, with 7 bases between them. Germline values: CDR1 KGHSH, CDR2 LQKENI. The CDR3 is 12 residues long. CDR3 bases: TGTGCCAGCTCACCCAGAAGTGATACGCAGTATTTT. The encoded protein is CASSPRSDTQYF.

The rearrangement joins TRBV11-2 to TRBJ1-2; D call uncertain. The V end was cut by 0 bases, the J end by 4 bases, with 9 bases between. This CDR3 is built from 14 residues. Germline V gives CDR1 SGHAT, CDR2 FQNNGV. CDR3 DNA: TGTGCCAGCAGCTTAGATCGGATGGGCTATGGCTACACCTTC. Translating gives CASSLDRMGYGYTF.

V gene TRBV5-1 combines with J gene TRBJ1-4; possibly TRBD1 for D (5 bases). Germline CDR1 and CDR2: SGHRS and YFSETQ. The CDR3 runs 15 residues. Trimming stripped 3 bases from V and 4 bases from J, with 13 bases between. CDR3 nucleotide sequence: TGCGCCAGCAGCTCGGCGGGACGGAGTAATGAAAAACTGTTTTTT. Translation gives CASSSAGRSNEKLFF.

The J gene is TRBJ1-2, the V gene TRBV28; possible D gene TRBD1, 6 bases. This CDR3 has 15 amino acids. Germline V gene sequence: CDR1 MDHEN, CDR2 SYDVKM. V was trimmed by 11 bases and J by 8 bases, leaving 27 bases between them. The CDR3 nucleotides are TGTGCCCTCGAGGGGAGACAGGTCCCCCGGGGAGGCTACACCTTC. It yields the protein CALEGRQVPRGGYTF.

The J gene is TRBJ1-2, the V gene TRBV12-3 or TRBV12-4, with a weak D call TRBD1 (5 bases). CDR3 length: 13 amino acids. V lost 3 bases and J lost 6, with 11 bases in between. CDR3 in amino acids: CASSLGQYDGYTF. As DNA, the CDR3 is TGTGCCAGCAGTTTGGGGCAGTATGATGGCTACACCTTC.

V and J are TRBV7-9 and TRBJ2-2; no firm D call. In germline, CDR1 is SEHNR, CDR2 FQNEAQ (reference sequence). This CDR3 comprises 13 residues. V lost 0 bases and J lost 10, with 9 bases in between. The DNA for the CDR3 is TGTGCCAGCAGCTTAGCGCTCTCCCCGGAGCTGTTTTTT. This encodes CASSLALSPELFF.

The rearrangement uses TRBV7-3 and TRBJ1-1; D unresolved. Trimming took off 4 bases at V and 4 bases at J, with 22 bases between the two ends. Germline V gene data show CDR1 as SGHTA and CDR2 as FQGTGA. The CDR3 runs 17 residues. CDR3 region: CASSSLISGGKGTEAFF. In DNA form, the CDR3 reads TGTGCCAGCAGCTCGTTAATCTCGGGAGGGAAGGGCACTGAAGCTTTCTTT. Full variable domain (rest looked up from reference TRBV7-3 and TRBJ1-1): GAGVSQTPSNKVTEKGKYVELRCDPISGHTALYWYRQSLGQGPEFLIYFQGTGAADDSGLPNDRFFAVRPEGSVSTLKIQRTERGDSAVYLCASSSLISGGKGTEAFFGQGTRLTVV.

The chain combines TRBV19 with TRBJ1-4; 8 positions agree with TRBD1. Germline CDR1 and CDR2: LNHDA and SQIVND (reference sequence). The CDR3 totals 15 residues. V shed 3 bases, J shed 8 bases, and the junction held 8 bases outside the gene matches. The CDR3 region is CASSITQGAYEKLFF. CDR3 DNA sequence: TGTGCCAGTAGTATTACCCAGGGGGCCTACGAAAAACTGTTTTTT.

V usage is TRBV7-2 and J usage is TRBJ2-1; 12 bases line up with TRBD2. With 8 bases clipped from V and 7 bases from J, the junction kept 9 bases outside the gene matches. Germline V CDR1 and CDR2: SGHTA, FQGNSA. The CDR3 is made up of 15 amino acids. The CDR3 reads CASCRLAGASNEQFF. Written as DNA, the CDR3 is TGTGCCAGCTGTCGACTAGCGGGAGCGTCAAATGAGCAGTTCTTC.

V and J are TRBV10-2 and TRBJ1-1; a possible D gene is TRBD1 (6 bases). The germline V gene encodes CDR1 WSHSY and CDR2 SAAADI. The length of the CDR3 is 16 residues. V was shortened by 6 bases and J by 0 bases, with 17 bases between the two germline ends. CDR3: CASRDQTTGLNTEAFF. CDR3 sequence (DNA): TGCGCCAGCAGAGACCAAACAACAGGGTTGAACACTGAAGCTTTCTTT.